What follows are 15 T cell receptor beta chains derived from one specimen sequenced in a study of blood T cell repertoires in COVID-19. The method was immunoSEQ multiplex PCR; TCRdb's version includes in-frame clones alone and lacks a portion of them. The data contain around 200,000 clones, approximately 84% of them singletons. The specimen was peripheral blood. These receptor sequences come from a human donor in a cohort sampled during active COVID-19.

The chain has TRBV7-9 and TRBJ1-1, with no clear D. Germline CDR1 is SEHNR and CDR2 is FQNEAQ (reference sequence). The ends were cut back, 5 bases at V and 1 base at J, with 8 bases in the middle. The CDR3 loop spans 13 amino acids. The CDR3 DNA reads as TGTGCCAGCAGCATGACACCGAACACTGAAGCTTTCTTT. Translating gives CASSMTPNTEAFF.

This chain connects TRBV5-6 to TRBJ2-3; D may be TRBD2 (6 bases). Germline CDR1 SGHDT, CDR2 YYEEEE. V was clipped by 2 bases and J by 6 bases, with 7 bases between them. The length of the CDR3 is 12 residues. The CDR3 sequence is CASSLGRDTQYF. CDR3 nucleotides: TGTGCCAGCAGCTTAGGGAGGGATACGCAGTATTTT.

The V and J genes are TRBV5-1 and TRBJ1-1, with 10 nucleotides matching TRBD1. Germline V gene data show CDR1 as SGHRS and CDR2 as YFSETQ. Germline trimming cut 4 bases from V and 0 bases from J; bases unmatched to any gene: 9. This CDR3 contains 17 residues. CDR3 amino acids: CASSPSGTGVMNTEAFF. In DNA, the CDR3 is TGCGCCAGCAGCCCCTCCGGGACAGGGGTAATGAACACTGAAGCTTTCTTT.

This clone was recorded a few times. The CDR3 region has the DNA TGTGCCACCTCCGGCGCGGGCCTTGAAAAACTGTTTTTT. Residues: CATSGAGLEKLFF. The V gene is TRBV27, the J gene TRBJ1-4, with no clear D. V was trimmed by 10 bases and J by 7 bases, leaving 16 bases between them. This CDR3 comprises 13 residues. From germline, CDR1 is MNHEY and CDR2 SMNVEV (reference sequence).

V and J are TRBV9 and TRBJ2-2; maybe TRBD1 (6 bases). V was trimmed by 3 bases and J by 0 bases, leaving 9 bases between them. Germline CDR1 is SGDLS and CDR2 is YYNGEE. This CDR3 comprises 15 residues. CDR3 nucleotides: TGTGCCAGCAGCGCGGACAGCCCGAACACCGGGGAGCTGTTTTTT. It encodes CASSADSPNTGELFF.

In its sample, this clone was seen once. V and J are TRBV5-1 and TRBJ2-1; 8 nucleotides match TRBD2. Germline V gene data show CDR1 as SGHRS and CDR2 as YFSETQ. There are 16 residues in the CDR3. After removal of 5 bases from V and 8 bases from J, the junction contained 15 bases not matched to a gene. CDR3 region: CASSHISGTRIDEQFF. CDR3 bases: TGCGCCAGCAGTCATATTTCCGGGACTAGAATAGATGAGCAGTTCTTC.

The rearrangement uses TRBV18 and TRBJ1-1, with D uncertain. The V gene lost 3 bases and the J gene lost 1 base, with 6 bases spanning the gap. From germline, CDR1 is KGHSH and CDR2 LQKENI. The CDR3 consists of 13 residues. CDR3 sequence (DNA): TGTGCCAGCTCACCCCGACAGAACACTGAAGCTTTCTTT. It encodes CASSPRQNTEAFF.

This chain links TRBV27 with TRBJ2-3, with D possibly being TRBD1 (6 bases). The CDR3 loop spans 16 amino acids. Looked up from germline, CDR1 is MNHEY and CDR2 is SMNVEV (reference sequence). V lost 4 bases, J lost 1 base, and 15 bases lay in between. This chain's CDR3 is CASSSYRDKGTDTQYF. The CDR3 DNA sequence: TGTGCCAGCAGTTCCTACCGGGACAAAGGCACAGATACGCAGTATTTT.

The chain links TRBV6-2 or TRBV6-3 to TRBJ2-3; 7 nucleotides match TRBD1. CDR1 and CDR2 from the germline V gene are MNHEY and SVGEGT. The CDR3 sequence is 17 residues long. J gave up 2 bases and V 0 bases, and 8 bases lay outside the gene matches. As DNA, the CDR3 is TGTGCCAGCAGTTACTCCCCCCCCGGGACAGCCACAGATACGCAGTATTTT. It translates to CASSYSPPGTATDTQYF.

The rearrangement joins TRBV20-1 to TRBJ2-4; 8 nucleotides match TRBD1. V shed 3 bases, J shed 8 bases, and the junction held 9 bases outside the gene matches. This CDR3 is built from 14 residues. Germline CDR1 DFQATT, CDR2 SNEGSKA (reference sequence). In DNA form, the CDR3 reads TGCAGTGCTAGTTACCAGGGGGCTTTAGACATTCAGTACTTC. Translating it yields CSASYQGALDIQYF.

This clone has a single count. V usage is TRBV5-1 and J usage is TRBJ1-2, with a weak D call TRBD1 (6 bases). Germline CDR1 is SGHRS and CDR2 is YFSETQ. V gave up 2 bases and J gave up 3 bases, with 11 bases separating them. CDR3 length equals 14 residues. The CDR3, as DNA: TGCGCCAGCAGCTTCAGGGGAACGGACTATGGCTACACCTTC. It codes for CASSFRGTDYGYTF.

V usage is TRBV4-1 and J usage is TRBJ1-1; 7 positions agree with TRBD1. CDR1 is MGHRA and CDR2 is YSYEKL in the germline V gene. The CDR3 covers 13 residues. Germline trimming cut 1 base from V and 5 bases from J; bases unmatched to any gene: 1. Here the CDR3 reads CASSQGQGTEAFF. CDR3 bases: TGCGCCAGCAGCCAAGGACAGGGTACTGAAGCTTTCTTT.

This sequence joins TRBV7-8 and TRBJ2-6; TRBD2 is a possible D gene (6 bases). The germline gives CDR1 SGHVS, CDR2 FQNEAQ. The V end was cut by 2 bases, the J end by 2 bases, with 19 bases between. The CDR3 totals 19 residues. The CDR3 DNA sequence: TGTGCCAGCAGCTTACTAGCGTTATTTGGACTTCCTGGGGCCAACGTCCTGACTTTC. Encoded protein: CASSLLALFGLPGANVLTF. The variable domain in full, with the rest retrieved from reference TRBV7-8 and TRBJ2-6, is GAGVSQSPRYKVAKRGQDVALRCDPISGHVSLFWYQQALGQGPEFLTYFQNEAQLDKSGLPSDRFFAERPEGSVSTLKIQRTQQEDSAVYLCASSLLALFGLPGANVLTFGAGSRLTVL.

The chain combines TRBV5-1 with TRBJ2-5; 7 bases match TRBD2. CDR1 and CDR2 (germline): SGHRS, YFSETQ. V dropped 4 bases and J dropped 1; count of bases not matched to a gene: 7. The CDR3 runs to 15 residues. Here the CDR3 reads CASSPGGGTQETQYF. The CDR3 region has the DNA TGCGCCAGCAGCCCGGGAGGCGGGACCCAAGAGACCCAGTACTTC.

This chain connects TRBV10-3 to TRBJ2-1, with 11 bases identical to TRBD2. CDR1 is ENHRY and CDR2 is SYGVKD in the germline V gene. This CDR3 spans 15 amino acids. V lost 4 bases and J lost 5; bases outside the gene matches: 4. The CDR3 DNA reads TGTGCCATCAGTGGGGCTAGCGGGGGGAACAATGAGCAGTTCTTC. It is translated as CAISGASGGNNEQFF.